This paragraph covers one T cell receptor beta chain sequence. Its antigen is undetermined. The source of the sample is a study of graft-versus-host responses after intestinal transplantation. Study-wide points: Allografts carried high graft-versus-host to host-versus-graft clonal ratios in patients having graft-donor T cell macrochimerism.

TCRdb's copy holds only in-frame clones and misses some; the assay was immunoSEQ multiplex PCR. Among more than 90,000 clones listed, approximately 93% were seen once. Trimming took 5 bases from V and 0 from J, leaving 11 bases between them. The CDR3 covers 14 residues. CDR1 and CDR2 (germline): SGHTA, FQGNSA. Material: unstimulated CD8+ T cells sorted from spleen or lymph node cells, obtained before transplant. The receptor was isolated from a human donor who was the organ donor for an intestinal transplant. The chain joins TRBV7-2 to TRBJ2-7; TRBD2 is a possible D gene (6 bases). This CDR3 is CASSPGVGSYEQYF. CDR3 nucleotides: TGTGCCAGCAGCCCGGGGGTGGGCTCCTACGAGCAGTACTTC.